This T cell receptor (beta chain) was profiled in a study of cytomegalovirus exposure and HLA in healthy donors. This clone showed up just once. The target antigen is unknown. Overall study findings and caveats: As was reported, the classifier diagnosed cytomegalovirus status with high specificity and sensitivity. According to the study, approximately 150 TCR beta chains were cytomegalovirus-associated. Researchers reported in a later analysis that a missense DCLRE1C variant was tied to TCR beta V- and J-gene trimming.

60 Vbeta and 13 Jbeta primers were used in PCR. Libraries were prepared by immunoSEQ multiplex PCR; TCRdb keeps only in-frame clonotypes and omits some of them. The sample consists of roughly 100,000 clones, 60% to 75% of them appearing once. CDR3 length: 16 residues. V trimming: 6 bases; J trimming: 1 base; junction bases outside the gene matches: 6. Germline lookup yields CDR1 MGHRA and CDR2 YSYEKL. The genes are TRBV4-1 and TRBJ2-2; 9 nucleotides align to TRBD2. Sequencing input: PBMCs. The origin of this receptor is a man aged 35 to 55 in good health and CMV-seropositive. CDR3 protein: CASRGTSGQNTGELFF. CDR3 nucleotide sequence: TGCGCCAGCAGAGGAACTAGCGGGCAGAACACCGGGGAGCTGTTTTTT.